The 29 T cell receptor beta chains below come from one sample, sequenced in a study of tumor-infiltrating lymphocytes in primary liver carcinoma. With around 520 ng total RNA as template and a constant-region primer, TCR beta cDNA was made. Slightly modified ARM-PCR with three nested multiplex PCR rounds yielded TCR beta libraries. In the first two PCR rounds, TRBV1-TRBV30 forward primers were paired with a C-beta reverse primer, and each round lasted approximately 10 cycles. TCRdb reprocessed the multiplex PCR reads via MiXCR and lists one record per CDR3 protein. Of about 120,000 distinct CDR3 sequences listed, roughly 69% are singletons. Investigators took RNA and DNA out together from roughly 21-30 mg of unsorted bulk tissue. The sample comprised liver tumor tissue from sampling region 1. Regarding subset: tumor region T1, superior pole. Receptors were obtained from a woman in her fifties or sixties with primary liver carcinoma and hepatitis B virus infection.

The chain is built from TRBV5-1 and TRBJ1-1; 10 bases are a match to TRBD1. V dropped 2 bases and J dropped 5; count of bases not matched to a gene: 12. Germline CDR1 SGHRS, CDR2 YFSETQ. CDR3 length: 17 residues. The CDR3 sequence is CASSLEPRDRGRTEAFF. The CDR3 DNA follows: TGCGCCAGCAGCTTAGAGCCCCGGGACAGGGGACGGACTGAAGCTTTCTTT.

This clonotype was recorded many times. This chain links TRBV29-1 with TRBJ2-5; 9 bases are a match to TRBD2. CDR3 length: 13 residues. V gave up 8 bases and J gave up 2 bases; unmatched junction bases: 6. Germline-derived CDR1 and CDR2 are SQVTM and ANQGSEA. The CDR3 sequence: CSTISGGQETQYF. In DNA, the CDR3 is TGCAGCACCATAAGCGGGGGGCAAGAGACCCAGTACTTC. The full variable domain, with the rest looked up from reference TRBV29-1 and TRBJ2-5, is SAVISQKPSRDICQRGTSLTIQCQVDSQVTMMFWYRQQPGQSLTLIATANQGSEATYESGFVIDKFPISRPNLTFSTLTVSNMSPEDSSIYLCSTISGGQETQYFGPGTRLLVL.

The chain combines TRBV11-2 with TRBJ2-2, with 10 bases that match TRBD2. V lost 5 bases to trimming and J lost 5 bases; unmatched junction nucleotides: 11. There are 17 residues in the CDR3. Germline V gene data show CDR1 as SGHAT and CDR2 as FQNNGV. The CDR3 region is CASSPGASGRGTGELFF. CDR3 coding DNA: TGTGCCAGCAGCCCAGGGGCTAGCGGGAGAGGGACCGGGGAGCTGTTTTTT.

J is TRBJ2-2 and V is TRBV11-2; D gene ambiguous. The V end lost 4 bases, the J end lost 11 bases, and 20 bases lay between the germline ends. Germline lookup yields CDR1 SGHAT and CDR2 FQNNGV. This CDR3 is built from 15 residues. Here the CDR3 reads CASSSVGSFTSELFF. The CDR3 DNA is TGTGCCAGCAGCTCGGTGGGGTCCTTCACCAGCGAGCTGTTTTTT.

To note about this clonotype: One junction end disagrees with the germline gene, perhaps due to a read error. The V and J genes are TRBV11-2 and TRBJ2-1; D possibly corresponds to TRBD1 (5 bases). CDR3 length: 15 residues. The germline CDR1 and CDR2 sequences are SGHAT and FQNNGV. This CDR3 reads CVSSLATGGYNEQFF. In DNA form, the CDR3 reads TGTGTCAGCAGCTTAGCAACAGGTGGCTACAATGAGCAGTTCTTT. Using reference TRBV11-2 and TRBJ2-1 for the parts outside the CDR3, the full variable domain is EAGVAQSPRYKIIEKRQSVAFWCNPISGHATLYWYQQILGQGPKLLIQFQNNGVVDDSQLPKDRFSAERLKGVDSTLKIQPAKLEDSAVYLCVSSLATGGYNEQFFGPGTRLTVL.

With respect to this clonotype: This may come from a read error, since a much larger clone is one base off. This sequence joins TRBV11-2 and TRBJ1-2, with D uncertain. Germline CDR1 SGHAT, CDR2 FQNNGV. The CDR3 has 17 amino acids. V lost 8 bases and J lost 5, with 27 bases in between. In DNA, the CDR3 is TGTGCCAGCGGCCCAGTTCGAGGTGCGGGAGGAGGGTATGGCTACACCTTC. It is translated as CASGPVRGAGGGYGYTF.

As concerns this clonotype: A much larger clone differs by one base, so this may be a read error. The missing conserved phenylalanine or tryptophan at the end of this CDR3 makes a read error likely. V usage is TRBV12-3 or TRBV12-4 and J usage is TRBJ2-2; the D is unclear. V lost 3 bases, J lost 0 bases, and 5 bases lay in between. The CDR3 runs to 14 residues. The chain's CDR3 is CASSFSTNTGELFL. The DNA for the CDR3 is TGTGCCAGCAGTTTCAGTACGAACACCGGGGAGCTGTTTCTT.

Worth noting for this clonotype: Its ends do not fully match the called genes, so a read error is possible. The chain joins TRBV11-1 to TRBJ1-1; TRBD1 might be the D (5 bases). The CDR3 is 15 residues long. CDR1 and CDR2 (germline): SGHAT, FQDESV (reference sequence). CDR3 nucleotide sequence: TGTGACAGCAGCTTGGGGCGACTCTCGAACACTGAAGCTTTCTTT. It is translated as CDSSLGRLSNTEAFF.

The table lists this clonotype with a few counts. One base away lies a much larger clone, so this may be a sequencing read error. The chain joins TRBV30 to TRBJ2-7, with D tentatively TRBD2 (5 bases). Trimming took 2 bases from V and 6 from J, leaving 11 bases between them. CDR1 and CDR2 from the germline V gene are GTSNPN and SVGIG (reference sequence). This CDR3 spans 12 amino acids. The CDR3 loop reads CAWSSGDCEQYF. CDR3 sequence (DNA): TGTGCCTGGAGTAGCGGCGACTGCGAGCAGTACTTC.

This chain joins TRBV7-8 and TRBJ2-5, with a weak D call TRBD1 (6 bases). Looked up from germline, CDR1 is SGHVS and CDR2 is FQNEAQ. V was shortened by 2 bases and J by 9 bases, with 22 bases between the two germline ends. CDR3 length: 16 residues. The CDR3 region is CASSLSRTVLQASQYF. CDR3 bases: TGTGCCAGCAGCTTAAGCCGGACAGTCCTCCAAGCGTCCCAGTACTTC.

The V call is TRBV11-2, the J call TRBJ1-2, with D possibly TRBD1 on 5 matching bases. This CDR3 region has 14 residues. With 5 bases removed from V and 3 bases from J, the gap between germline ends came to 13 bases. Per the germline V gene, CDR1 is SGHAT and CDR2 is FQNNGV. In DNA, the CDR3 is TGTGCCAGCAGCCCCGGGGACGGTTACTATGGCTACACCTTC. Protein sequence: CASSPGDGYYGYTF.

The CDR3 protein is CASSSYMLTEAFF. The CDR3 nucleotides read TGCGCCAGCAGCTCGTATATGCTCACTGAAGCTTTCTTT. The chain combines TRBV5-1 with TRBJ1-1; D is ambiguous. CDR3 length: 13 amino acids. V was clipped by 3 bases and J by 4 bases, with 10 bases between them. Germline CDR1 reads SGHRS; CDR2 reads YFSETQ. The variable domain in full, with the rest retrieved from reference TRBV5-1 and TRBJ1-1, is KAGVTQTPRYLIKTRGQQVTLSCSPISGHRSVSWYQQTPGQGLQFLFEYFSETQRNKGNFPGRFSGRQFSNSRSEMNVSTLELGDSALYLCASSSYMLTEAFFGQGTRLTVV.

Note on this clonotype: Germline is not matched at one junction end, which may reflect a read error. CDR3 protein: CAGSLVSSGNNEQFF. For the CDR3, the DNA is TGTGCCGGCAGCTTAGTGTCTAGCGGGAACAATGAGCAGTTCTTC. V gene TRBV11-2 combines with J gene TRBJ2-1; 9 nucleotides align to TRBD2. This CDR3 region has 15 residues. Germline CDR1 and CDR2: SGHAT and FQNNGV. The full variable domain, rest sourced from reference TRBV11-2 and TRBJ2-1, is EAGVAQSPRYKIIEKRQSVAFWCNPISGHATLYWYQQILGQGPKLLIQFQNNGVVDDSQLPKDRFSAERLKGVDSTLKIQPAKLEDSAVYLCAGSLVSSGNNEQFFGPGTRLTVL.

In its sample, this clonotype was seen many times. The J gene is TRBJ2-5, the V gene TRBV13; 7 nucleotides align to TRBD1. The CDR3 covers 15 residues. Germline V gene data show CDR1 as PRHDT and CDR2 as FYEKMQ (reference sequence). The junction had 10 bases not matched to a gene; V was cut back by 5 bases and J by 4 bases. In DNA form, the CDR3 reads TGTGCCAGCAGCGGAGACAGGGAAAGTTCAGAGACCCAGTACTTC. Amino acids: CASSGDRESSETQYF.

In its sample, this clonotype was seen many times. The genes are TRBV5-1 and TRBJ1-1; no clear D. Germline CDR1 and CDR2: SGHRS and YFSETQ. V lost 0 bases and J lost 0, with 9 bases in between. This CDR3 is 15 amino acids long. CDR3 sequence: CASSLADGLNTEAFF. CDR3 in DNA: TGCGCCAGCAGCTTGGCCGACGGTCTGAACACTGAAGCTTTCTTT.

This clonotype has at least ten counts. The genes are TRBV6-2 or TRBV6-3 and TRBJ1-5; 7 bases match TRBD1. The germline V gene has CDR1 MNHEY and CDR2 SVGEGT. This CDR3 is built from 14 residues. J gave up 4 bases and V 7 bases, and 7 bases lay outside the gene matches. CDR3 DNA sequence: TGTGCCAGCAACGTCCAGGGGGTTAATCAGCCCCAGCATTTT. Its protein is CASNVQGVNQPQHF.

The chain uses TRBV28 and TRBJ1-5; 7 bases fit TRBD1. The germline V gene has CDR1 MDHEN and CDR2 SYDVKM. CDR3 length: 14 residues. V was clipped by 6 bases and J by 7 bases; unmatched bases: 9. CDR3 nucleotides: TGTGCCAGCAGACCTCAGGGGGAAGTACAGCCCCAGCATTTT. Its translation is CASRPQGEVQPQHF.

This clonotype was observed a single time. This chain uses TRBV5-1 with TRBJ2-3; D perhaps matches TRBD1 (5 bases). The DNA end is more similar to TRBJ1-5, so the J call may be wrong. The CDR3 is made up of 14 amino acids. Germline CDR1 and CDR2: SGHRS and YFSETQ. The CDR3 sequence: CASSPAGRTDTQHF. The DNA for the CDR3 is TGCGCCAGCAGCCCGGCGGGGCGCACGGATACGCAGCATTTT.

About this clonotype: A clone one base away is much larger, so this may be a read error. This rearrangement joins TRBV12-5 to TRBJ2-1, with D uncertain. The CDR3 runs to 17 residues. In germline, CDR1 is LGHNT, CDR2 FRNRAP. The CDR3 DNA sequence: TGTGCTAGTGGTGCATCCCCCCGCGTTAGCTCCTACAATGAGCAGTCCTTC. Translating it yields CASGASPRVSSYNEQSF.

The chain is built from TRBV12-3 or TRBV12-4 and TRBJ1-1, with D perhaps matching TRBD1 (6 bases). The CDR3 length is 13 residues. Deletions cut 6 bases from V and 6 bases from J, with 14 bases between. In DNA, the CDR3 is TGTGCCAGCAGAAGGACAGAGAAGGCTGAAGCTTTCTTT. Protein: CASRRTEKAEAFF.

The table lists this clonotype with many counts. The chain combines TRBV12-3 or TRBV12-4 with TRBJ1-4; TRBD1 matches 7 bases. The length of the CDR3 is 15 residues. J gave up 4 bases and V 4 bases, and 6 bases lay outside the gene matches. The CDR3 here is CASSSNRGVNEKLFF. CDR3 DNA: TGTGCCAGCAGTTCTAACAGGGGCGTTAATGAAAAACTGTTTTTT.

J is TRBJ2-7 and V is TRBV20-1, with a weak D call TRBD2 (5 bases). V was shortened by 5 bases and J by 3 bases, with 14 bases between the two germline ends. The CDR3 covers 13 residues. The germline V gene has CDR1 DFQATT and CDR2 SNEGSKA (reference sequence). Here the CDR3 DNA reads TGCAGTGCTGGCAGCGGACCCCACTACGAGCAGTACTTC. As protein: CSAGSGPHYEQYF.

With respect to this clonotype: A much larger clone sits a single nucleotide away, making a read error possible. This chain uses TRBV5-4 with TRBJ2-3; D may be TRBD1 or TRBD2 (5 bases each). The length of the CDR3 is 13 residues. Germline V gene data show CDR1 as SGHNT and CDR2 as YYREEE (reference sequence). CDR3 bases: TGTGTCAGCCAGGGACCTTTGGCAGATACGCAGTATTTT. This gives the protein CVSQGPLADTQYF.

This clonotype turned up a few times. This may be a read error, as it is one base from a much larger clone. V and J are TRBV7-9 and TRBJ2-3; 13 nucleotides match TRBD2. CDR3 size: 14 residues. The germline CDR1 and CDR2 sequences are SEHNR and FQNEAQ (reference sequence). CDR3 DNA: TGTGTCAGCAGCAAAACTAGCGGGAGGGCCGTCGCGTATTTT. It is translated as CVSSKTSGRAVAYF.

Notes on this clonotype: A much larger clone differs by one base, so this may be a read error. This chain joins TRBV29-1 and TRBJ1-4, with 7 bases fitting TRBD1. Losses at the gene ends were 6 bases for V and 9 bases for J; bases not matched to a gene: 13. CDR1 is SQVTM and CDR2 is ANQGSEA in the germline V gene. CDR3 length equals 14 residues. The CDR3 reads CSVGDSHFEKKLFF. Here the CDR3 DNA reads TGCAGCGTCGGGGACAGCCACTTTGAGAAAAAACTGTTTTTT. Variable domain in full (rest from reference TRBV29-1 and TRBJ1-4): SAVISQKPSRDICQRGTSLTIQCQVDSQVTMMFWYRQQPGQSLTLIATANQGSEATYESGFVIDKFPISRPNLTFSTLTVSNMSPEDSSIYLCSVGDSHFEKKLFFGSGTQLSVL.

This clonotype has only one observation. The conserved phenylalanine or tryptophan is not found at the CDR3 terminus, so this likely reflects a read error. The genes are TRBV11-2 and TRBJ2-1; D not certain. The ends were cut back, 4 bases at V and 3 bases at J, with 13 bases in the middle. Germline CDR1 is SGHAT and CDR2 is FQNNGV. The CDR3 loop spans 15 amino acids. DNA for the CDR3: TGTGCCAGCAGCTCCCTAGGTTGCGACTACAATGAGCAGTTCTCC. Translating it yields CASSSLGCDYNEQFS.

The rearrangement uses TRBV7-9 and TRBJ1-3, with 7 bases that match TRBD1. The CDR3 loop spans 15 amino acids. V lost 9 bases to trimming and J lost 0 bases; unmatched junction nucleotides: 8. CDR1 SEHNR and CDR2 FQNEAQ come from the germline V gene (reference sequence). The CDR3 here is CARTRDSRSGNTIYF. CDR3 nucleotides: TGTGCCAGGACCCGGGACAGTCGCTCTGGAAACACCATATATTTT.

The chain combines TRBV21-1 with TRBJ1-4. TRBV21-1 is tagged as a pseudogene. This CDR3 comprises 16 residues. CDR3: CASSHSSGEGIEKLFF. CDR3 sequence (DNA): TGTGCCAGCAGCCATTCCTCAGGGGAGGGTATTGAAAAACTGTTTTTT.

Worth noting for this clonotype: With a much larger clone just one base away, this may be a read error. The chain joins TRBV6-1 to TRBJ2-7, with TRBD2 identical over 9 bases. CDR1 and CDR2 (germline): MNHNS, SASEGT. The length of the CDR3 is 15 residues. CDR3: CASSHLAGGGYDQYF. As DNA, the CDR3 is TGTGCCAGCAGTCATCTGGCGGGAGGGGGCTACGATCAGTACTTC.